This T cell receptor (beta chain) was captured in a study of blood T cells in healthy people across ages. On this clonotype itself: Its antigen is as yet unknown.

A second PCR of 7 to 11 cycles used a sample-barcoded 5' primer and a J-beta primer mix. All cDNA molecules were each tagged by a template-switch adaptor with 12 random nucleotides. MiXCR was run by TCRdb on the 5' RACE reads, yielding one entry per CDR3 protein. The sample records approximately 1.5 million distinct CDR3 sequences, roughly 30% being singletons. The study, taken as a whole, reports: The fall in TCR beta diversity per million T cells was roughly linear with age. It was the long-lived donors that had more naive CD4+ cells and higher diversity than aged donors.

Total RNA extracted from each sample amounted to at least 6 micrograms. This clonotype originated in a woman aged 25 to 45 in good health. Sequencing was carried out using blood.

In nucleotides, the CDR3 is TGCGCCAGCAGCTCTCTTCCGGGACAGGGGATAGCAGGTACGCAGTATTTT. Its translation: CASSSLPGQGIAGTQYF. The chain couples TRBV5-1 to TRBJ2-3, with 10 nucleotides matching TRBD1. Germline CDR1 reads SGHRS; CDR2 reads YFSETQ. This CDR3 is built from 17 residues. Trimming cost V 3 bases and J 8 bases; bases outside gene matches: 15.